A single sample is the source of the 32 T cell receptor beta chains below, sequenced in a study of blood T cell repertoires in COVID-19. Measured with immunoSEQ multiplex PCR; TCRdb has only the in-frame clones, and not every one. The sample includes 200,000 to 300,000 clones, about 91% of them seen just once. Specimen: PBMCs or T cells enriched from blood (not recorded which). Every receptor here comes from a woman in her thirties or forties with acute COVID-19.

V and J are TRBV29-1 and TRBJ1-1; no reliable D call. The CDR3 sequence is 17 residues long. Deletions cut 3 bases from V and 7 bases from J, with 27 bases between. In germline, CDR1 is SQVTM, CDR2 ANQGSEA. Here the CDR3 reads CSVEGKGFTGILGEAFF. In nucleotides, the CDR3 is TGCAGCGTTGAGGGCAAAGGATTTACGGGAATCTTGGGTGAAGCTTTCTTT.

The V call is TRBV5-4, the J call TRBJ1-1, with 7 bases fitting TRBD1. The junction had 13 bases not matched to a gene; V was cut back by 4 bases and J by 1 base. In germline, CDR1 is SGHNT, CDR2 YYREEE (reference sequence). The CDR3 is 17 amino acids. Here the CDR3 reads CASSRQGIRSGNTEAFF. CDR3 nucleotide sequence: TGTGCCAGCAGCAGACAGGGAATCAGAAGCGGGAACACTGAAGCTTTCTTT.

This rearrangement joins TRBV18 to TRBJ1-1; D unclear. The CDR3 runs to 15 residues. V shed 2 bases and J shed 2 bases, with 12 bases lying between them. The germline gives CDR1 KGHSH, CDR2 LQKENI. The CDR3, as DNA: TGTGCCAGCTCACCAGAGAGGGTGAGTAACACTGAAGCTTTCTTT. Encoded protein: CASSPERVSNTEAFF.

The gene calls are TRBV7-2 and TRBJ1-2, with D maybe TRBD1 (6 bases). The length of the CDR3 is 17 residues. Trimming left V 5 bases short and J 8 bases short, with 27 bases between. Germline V gives CDR1 SGHTA, CDR2 FQGNSA. CDR3 DNA sequence: TGTGCCAGCAGCCCCTACCCCGCTACGACAGGACTCGGGGGCTACACCTTC. It encodes CASSPYPATTGLGGYTF.

DNA for the CDR3: TGTGCCAGCACCAAAGGGGGTACAGGGGGCCTCTATGGCTACACCTTC. Encoded protein: CASTKGGTGGLYGYTF. This sequence joins TRBV2 and TRBJ1-2; 9 bases match TRBD1. V dropped 7 bases and J dropped 4; count of bases not matched to a gene: 13. Germline values: CDR1 SNHLY, CDR2 FYNNEI. The CDR3 spans 16 residues. The whole variable domain, filled in from reference TRBV2 and TRBJ1-2, reads EPEVTQTPSHQVTQMGQEVILRCVPISNHLYFYWYRQILGQKVEFLVSFYNNEISEKSEIFDDQFSVERPDGSNFTLKIRSTKLEDSAMYFCASTKGGTGGLYGYTFGSGTRLTVV.

The rearrangement joins TRBV5-5 to TRBJ2-2, with D possibly matching TRBD1 (5 bases). V was cut by 4 bases and J by 4 bases, with 14 bases left in between. This CDR3 has 15 amino acids. Germline values: CDR1 SGHKS, CDR2 YYEKEE (reference sequence). CDR3 in amino acids: CASSKGHFLTGELFF. The CDR3, as DNA: TGTGCCAGCAGCAAAGGACACTTTCTCACCGGGGAGCTGTTTTTT.

The chain combines TRBV6-2 or TRBV6-3 with TRBJ2-1; the D gene is possibly TRBD2 (6 bases). CDR1 and CDR2 (germline): MNHEY, SVGEGT. The V end was cut by 2 bases, the J end by 4 bases, with 12 bases between. This CDR3 is built from 15 residues. This chain's CDR3 is CASSYGGSGYNEQFF. The CDR3 DNA sequence: TGTGCCAGCAGTTACGGGGGGAGCGGTTACAATGAGCAGTTCTTC.

This chain joins TRBV11-2 and TRBJ1-2, with D possibly TRBD1 on 5 matching bases. This CDR3 has 13 amino acids. V dropped 5 bases and J dropped 4 bases, with 11 bases sitting between them. Germline V CDR1 and CDR2: SGHAT, FQNNGV. CDR3 DNA sequence: TGTGCCAGCAGCCCCAATAGGGGCTATGGCTACACCTTC. Protein sequence: CASSPNRGYGYTF.

J is TRBJ1-2 and V is TRBV7-2; no clear D. V was cut by 1 base and J by 4 bases, with 13 bases left in between. CDR1 and CDR2 (germline): SGHTA, FQGNSA. This CDR3 is built from 15 residues. The chain's CDR3 is CASSLDFGSTYGYTF. DNA for the CDR3: TGTGCCAGCAGCTTAGACTTCGGGAGTACCTATGGCTACACCTTC.

The chain couples TRBV20-1 to TRBJ2-7; 11 bases line up with TRBD2. J was trimmed by 2 bases and V by 3 bases; bases with no gene match: 6. Germline values: CDR1 DFQATT, CDR2 SNEGSKA (reference sequence). The CDR3 length is 15 residues. The CDR3 coding sequence is TGCAGTGCTAGTTTGAGACTAGCGGGGACCTACGAGCAGTACTTC. Amino acids: CSASLRLAGTYEQYF.

The chain combines TRBV7-9 with TRBJ1-2; 11 nucleotides line up with TRBD1. CDR3 size: 15 residues. Germline V lookup: CDR1 SEHNR, CDR2 FQNEAQ (reference sequence). The ends lost 5 bases at V and 4 bases at J; junction bases unmatched: 6. The CDR3 protein is CASSRGTGGFYGYTF. In nucleotides, the CDR3 is TGTGCCAGCAGCCGGGGGACAGGGGGATTCTATGGCTACACCTTC.

This clone was seen once. V is TRBV30 and J is TRBJ1-4; D is possibly TRBD1 (6 bases). The germline V and J ends were trimmed by 2 bases and 7 bases, with 11 bases remaining between them. CDR3 length: 13 amino acids. Germline V gene sequence: CDR1 GTSNPN, CDR2 SVGIG (reference sequence). The CDR3: CAWSTGTGEKLFF. CDR3 DNA: TGTGCCTGGAGTACAGGGACGGGTGAAAAACTGTTTTTT.

The J gene is TRBJ2-3, the V gene TRBV27; D gene unclear. CDR1 and CDR2 from the germline V gene are MNHEY and SMNVEV (reference sequence). This CDR3 has 13 residues. Trimming removed 3 bases from V and 4 bases from J, with 8 bases in between. CDR3 coding DNA: TGTGCCAGCAGTTTTGAGGCGGCAGATACGCAGTATTTT. Its translation: CASSFEAADTQYF.

V usage is TRBV2 and J usage is TRBJ1-1; 9 bases map to TRBD1. Germline lookup yields CDR1 SNHLY and CDR2 FYNNEI. Trimming took 6 bases from V and 6 from J; bases not matched to a gene: 5. The CDR3 consists of 13 residues. This CDR3 is CASRDRGRAEAFF. The CDR3 region has the DNA TGTGCCAGCAGGGACAGGGGAAGGGCTGAAGCTTTCTTT.

The gene calls are TRBV5-3 and TRBJ2-7, with D possibly being TRBD1 (5 bases). TRBV5-3 is labeled an ORF, and its function is uncertain. CDR3 length: 16 residues. Trimming shortened V by 2 bases and J by 5 bases, and 20 bases separated the two germline ends. Here the CDR3 DNA reads TGTGCCAGAAGCTTAAAGTCCAGGGTCTTAAGGAACGAGCAGTACTTC. This sequence encodes CARSLKSRVLRNEQYF.

V gene TRBV11-2 combines with J gene TRBJ2-3; 12 nucleotides match TRBD2. The junction had 10 bases not matched to a gene; V was cut back by 5 bases and J by 4 bases. The CDR3 loop spans 17 amino acids. CDR1 is SGHAT and CDR2 is FQNNGV in the germline V gene. CDR3 bases: TGTGCCAGCAGCCCCAGACTAGCGGGAGTGAGACCAGATACGCAGTATTTT. Encoded protein: CASSPRLAGVRPDTQYF.

The V and J genes are TRBV15 and TRBJ2-3; a possible D gene is TRBD2 (6 bases). Trimming shortened V by 5 bases and J by 7 bases, and 22 bases separated the two germline ends. The germline V gene encodes CDR1 LNHNV and CDR2 YYDKDF (reference sequence). The CDR3 length is 16 residues. CDR3 DNA sequence: TGTGCCACCAGCGGGACCCCGGGAGTAACTATGAATACGCAGTATTTT. Protein sequence: CATSGTPGVTMNTQYF.

The chain recombines TRBV9 with TRBJ2-1, with TRBD2 matching over 10 bases. Germline lookup yields CDR1 SGDLS and CDR2 YYNGEE. Trimming took 3 bases from V and 7 from J; bases not matched to a gene: 10. The CDR3 covers 16 residues. DNA for the CDR3: TGTGCCAGCAGCGGCAACGAGCGGGGGGGCCGTAATGAGCAGTTCTTC. Protein: CASSGNERGGRNEQFF.

The genes are TRBV5-5 and TRBJ1-2; unclear D gene. Germline CDR1 SGHKS, CDR2 YYEKEE (reference sequence). Trimming removed 0 bases at V and 8 bases at J, with 17 bases between. The CDR3 length is 15 residues. The CDR3 loop reads CASSLAGIPTEGYTF. The CDR3 DNA reads as TGTGCCAGCAGCTTGGCCGGCATTCCTACGGAGGGCTACACCTTC. Based on the CDR3 plus reference TRBV5-5 and TRBJ1-2, the full variable domain is DAGVTQSPTHLIKTRGQQVTLRCSPISGHKSVSWYQQVLGQGPQFIFQYYEKEERGRGNFPDRFSARQFPNYSSELNVNALLLGDSALYLCASSLAGIPTEGYTFGSGTRLTVV.

The chain couples TRBV28 to TRBJ1-5, with D possibly TRBD1 on 6 matching bases. Trimming left V 6 bases short and J 2 bases short, with 20 bases between. CDR1 MDHEN and CDR2 SYDVKM come from the germline V gene. The CDR3 totals 17 residues. The CDR3 DNA reads as TGTGCCAGCAGCCACGGGCCTTGGGGGCGAGGCAATCAGCCCCAGCATTTT. It codes for CASSHGPWGRGNQPQHF.

The chain has TRBV12-3 or TRBV12-4 and TRBJ1-4; D perhaps matches TRBD1 (6 bases). The V end was cut by 7 bases, the J end by 7 bases, with 13 bases between. The CDR3 is 13 residues long. The DNA of the CDR3 is TGTGCCAGCAAACGAGGGGGGGGTGAAAAACTGTTTTTT. It yields the protein CASKRGGGEKLFF.

The chain links TRBV5-1 to TRBJ2-3; 7 nucleotides agree with TRBD2. The CDR3 loop spans 15 amino acids. Per the germline V gene, CDR1 is SGHRS and CDR2 is YFSETQ. Losses at the gene ends were 4 bases for V and 2 bases for J; bases not matched to a gene: 7. The CDR3 protein is CASSPGLGPTDTQYF. CDR3 in DNA: TGCGCCAGCAGCCCCGGACTAGGGCCCACAGATACGCAGTATTTT.

The chain links TRBV2 to TRBJ1-1; TRBD1 might be the D (6 bases). The CDR3 has 14 amino acids. The ends were cut back, 7 bases at V and 0 bases at J, with 12 bases in the middle. Germline V gene sequence: CDR1 SNHLY, CDR2 FYNNEI. The CDR3 region is CASNRGRVNTEAFF. The CDR3 bases are TGTGCCAGCAATAGGGGGAGGGTGAACACTGAAGCTTTCTTT.

This chain connects TRBV19 to TRBJ2-3, with TRBD2 matching over 11 bases. This CDR3 contains 15 residues. CDR1 is LNHDA and CDR2 is SQIVND in the germline V gene (reference sequence). The V segment lost 2 bases and the J segment 4 bases; nucleotides outside the gene matches: 2. CDR3: CASSITLAGADTQYF. The CDR3, as DNA: TGTGCCAGTAGTATAACACTAGCGGGGGCAGATACGCAGTATTTT.

This clone was counted only a few times. This chain connects TRBV10-2 to TRBJ2-3; 9 bases map to TRBD2. The CDR3 contains 17 residues. J lost 5 bases, V lost 5 bases, and 14 bases had no gene match. Germline assignment: CDR1 WSHSY and CDR2 SAAADI. CDR3 in amino acids: CASSLNIFSGSQDTQYF. The DNA for the CDR3 is TGCGCCAGCAGTCTCAACATCTTTAGCGGGAGCCAAGATACGCAGTATTTT.

The chain employs TRBV29-1 and TRBJ2-3, with 8 nucleotides matching TRBD2. Germline V gives CDR1 SQVTM, CDR2 ANQGSEA. The V gene end was trimmed by 4 bases and the J gene end by 1 base; junction bases not matched to a gene: 10. The CDR3 totals 16 residues. As DNA, the CDR3 is TGCAGCGTTGCCGCTCTCCCAGCGGGAGGCACAGATACGCAGTATTTT. Protein sequence: CSVAALPAGGTDTQYF.

V gene TRBV7-2 combines with J gene TRBJ2-5; TRBD2 agrees at 7 bases. The CDR3 extends over 16 amino acids. J gave up 1 base and V 2 bases, and 7 bases lay outside the gene matches. Germline V lookup: CDR1 SGHTA, CDR2 FQGNSA. The CDR3 loop is CASSLLGGGLQETQYF. For the CDR3, the DNA is TGTGCCAGCAGCTTATTGGGGGGGGGTCTCCAAGAGACCCAGTACTTC.

The V gene is TRBV5-1, the J gene TRBJ1-4, with D maybe TRBD1 (5 bases). The CDR3 totals 16 residues. Germline CDR1 is SGHRS and CDR2 is YFSETQ. The V gene lost 3 bases and the J gene lost 0 bases, with 12 bases spanning the gap. CDR3 protein: CASSYTGGATNEKLFF. The CDR3 region has the DNA TGCGCCAGCAGCTACACAGGTGGAGCAACTAATGAAAAACTGTTTTTT. Using reference TRBV5-1 and TRBJ1-4 for the parts outside the CDR3, the full variable domain is KAGVTQTPRYLIKTRGQQVTLSCSPISGHRSVSWYQQTPGQGLQFLFEYFSETQRNKGNFPGRFSGRQFSNSRSEMNVSTLELGDSALYLCASSYTGGATNEKLFFGSGTQLSVL.

The chain carries TRBV18 and TRBJ1-4; D is perhaps TRBD1 (6 bases). Trimming removed 4 bases at V and 0 bases at J, with 9 bases between. Germline V CDR1 and CDR2: KGHSH, LQKENI. The CDR3 is 15 amino acids. CDR3 in amino acids: CASSLDRSTNEKLFF. The CDR3 coding sequence is TGTGCCAGCTCACTGGACAGATCAACTAATGAAAAACTGTTTTTT.

This chain uses TRBV5-4 with TRBJ1-5, with TRBD1 matching over 7 bases. Germline CDR1 is SGHNT and CDR2 is YYREEE (reference sequence). The CDR3 length is 14 residues. The ends lost 0 bases at V and 5 bases at J; junction bases unmatched: 2. CDR3 in DNA: TGTGCCAGCAGCTTGGAGGGGGCTGATCAGCCCCAGCATTTT. It codes for CASSLEGADQPQHF.

This clone was detected once. V gene TRBV5-6 combines with J gene TRBJ2-7; 8 bases map to TRBD1. Germline V gene sequence: CDR1 SGHDT, CDR2 YYEEEE. This CDR3 has 12 amino acids. CDR3 in amino acids: CASSLGLDRENV. Here the CDR3 DNA reads TGTGCCAGCAGCTTGGGTTTGGACAGGGAGAACGTC.

This clone was seen only a few times. The chain carries TRBV21-1 and TRBJ1-3. TRBV21-1 represents a pseudogene. The CDR3 spans 16 residues. CDR3 residues: CASSREAGTAGNTIYF. In nucleotides, the CDR3 is TGTGCCAGCAGCAGAGAAGCGGGGACGGCTGGAAACACCATATATTTT.